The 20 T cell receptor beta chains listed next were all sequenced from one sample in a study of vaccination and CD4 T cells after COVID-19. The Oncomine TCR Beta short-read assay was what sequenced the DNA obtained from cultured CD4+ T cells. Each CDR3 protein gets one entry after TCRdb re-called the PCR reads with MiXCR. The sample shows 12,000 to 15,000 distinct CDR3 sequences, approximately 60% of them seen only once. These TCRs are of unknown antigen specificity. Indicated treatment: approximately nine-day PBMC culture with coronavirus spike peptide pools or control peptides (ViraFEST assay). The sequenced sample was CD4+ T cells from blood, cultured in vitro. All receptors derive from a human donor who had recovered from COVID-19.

The CDR3 sequence: CSAGRDIQGSPLHF. CDR3 DNA: TGCAGTGCTGGTCGGGACATTCAGGGTTCACCCCTCCACTTT. This chain links TRBV20-1 with TRBJ1-6, with a possible D match to TRBD1 (6 bases). The germline V gene encodes CDR1 DFQATT and CDR2 SNEGSKA (reference sequence). The CDR3 spans 14 residues. The V end was cut by 5 bases, the J end by 9 bases, with 17 bases between.

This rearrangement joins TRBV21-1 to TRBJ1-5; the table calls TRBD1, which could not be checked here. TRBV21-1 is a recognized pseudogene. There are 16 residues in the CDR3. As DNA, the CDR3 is TGTGCCAGCAGCAAAGCAGGGGGCACGCATAGTCAGCCCCAGCATTTT. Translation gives CASSKAGGTHSQPQHF.

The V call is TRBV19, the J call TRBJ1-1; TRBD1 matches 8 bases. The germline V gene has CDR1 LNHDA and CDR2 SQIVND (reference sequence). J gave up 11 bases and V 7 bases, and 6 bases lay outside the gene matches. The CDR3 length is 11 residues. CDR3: CASKSRDRAFF. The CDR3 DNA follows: TGTGCCAGTAAAAGCCGGGACAGGGCTTTCTTT. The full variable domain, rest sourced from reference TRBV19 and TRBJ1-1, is DGGITQSPKYLFRKEGQNVTLSCEQNLNHDAMYWYRQDPGQGLRLIYYSQIVNDFQKGDIAEGYSVSREKKESFPLTVTSAQKNPTAFYLCASKSRDRAFFGQGTRLTVV.

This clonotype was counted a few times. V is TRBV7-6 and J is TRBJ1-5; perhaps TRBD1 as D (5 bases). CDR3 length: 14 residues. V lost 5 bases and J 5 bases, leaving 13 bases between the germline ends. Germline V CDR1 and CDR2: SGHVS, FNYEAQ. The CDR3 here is CASSLQSGDQPQHF. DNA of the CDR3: TGTGCCAGCAGCCTTCAATCGGGGGATCAGCCCCAGCATTTT.

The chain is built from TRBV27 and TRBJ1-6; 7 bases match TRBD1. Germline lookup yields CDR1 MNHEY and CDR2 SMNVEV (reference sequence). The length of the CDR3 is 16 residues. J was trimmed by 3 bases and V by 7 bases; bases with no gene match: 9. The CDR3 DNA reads TGTGCCAGCAATTCCATCCGACAGGGCTATAATTCACCCCTCCACTTT. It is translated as CASNSIRQGYNSPLHF.

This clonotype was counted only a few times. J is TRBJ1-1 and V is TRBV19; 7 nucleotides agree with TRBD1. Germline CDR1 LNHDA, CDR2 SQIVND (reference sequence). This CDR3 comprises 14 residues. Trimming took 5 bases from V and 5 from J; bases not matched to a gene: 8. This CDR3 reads CASSSRRGGTEAFF. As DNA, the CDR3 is TGTGCCAGTAGTTCACGCAGGGGGGGAACTGAAGCTTTCTTT.

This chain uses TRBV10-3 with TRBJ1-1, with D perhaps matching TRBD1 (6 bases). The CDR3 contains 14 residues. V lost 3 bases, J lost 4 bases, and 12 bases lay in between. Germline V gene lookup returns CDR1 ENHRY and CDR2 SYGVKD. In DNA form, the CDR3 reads TGTGCCATCAGTGACAGGGGAGTGTCCACTGAAGCTTTCTTT. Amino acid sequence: CAISDRGVSTEAFF.

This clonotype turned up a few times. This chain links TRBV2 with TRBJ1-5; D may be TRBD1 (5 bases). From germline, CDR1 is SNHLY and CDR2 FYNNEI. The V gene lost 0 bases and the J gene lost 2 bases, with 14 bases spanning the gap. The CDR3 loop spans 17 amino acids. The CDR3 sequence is CASSEAVGGSGNQPQHF. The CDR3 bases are TGTGCCAGCAGTGAAGCGGTTGGGGGTTCAGGCAATCAGCCCCAGCATTTT.

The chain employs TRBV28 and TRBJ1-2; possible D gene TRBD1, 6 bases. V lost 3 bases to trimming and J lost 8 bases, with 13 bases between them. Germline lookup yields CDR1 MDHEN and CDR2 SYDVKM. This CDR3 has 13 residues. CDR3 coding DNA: TGTGCCAGCAGTTTTCGGAACAGGGAAGGCTACACCTTC. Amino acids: CASSFRNREGYTF.

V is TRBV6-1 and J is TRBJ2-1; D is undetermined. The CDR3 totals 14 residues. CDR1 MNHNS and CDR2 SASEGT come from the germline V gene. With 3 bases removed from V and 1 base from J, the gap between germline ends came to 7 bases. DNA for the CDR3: TGTGCCAGCAGTGAGTTTAGTTCCTACAATGAGCAGTTCTTC. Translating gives CASSEFSSYNEQFF.

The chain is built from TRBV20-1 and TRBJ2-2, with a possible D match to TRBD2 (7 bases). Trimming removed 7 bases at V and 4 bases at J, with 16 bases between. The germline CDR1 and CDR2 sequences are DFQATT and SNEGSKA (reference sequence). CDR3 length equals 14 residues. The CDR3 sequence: CSVGGRGGTGELFF. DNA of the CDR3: TGCAGTGTCGGTGGGAGGGGGGGCACCGGGGAGCTGTTTTTT.

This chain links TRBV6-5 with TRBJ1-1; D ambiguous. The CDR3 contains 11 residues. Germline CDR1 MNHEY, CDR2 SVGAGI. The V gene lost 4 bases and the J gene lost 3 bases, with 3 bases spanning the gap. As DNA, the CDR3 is TGTGCCAGCAGTTCGGACACTGAAGCTTTCTTT. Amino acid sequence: CASSSDTEAFF.

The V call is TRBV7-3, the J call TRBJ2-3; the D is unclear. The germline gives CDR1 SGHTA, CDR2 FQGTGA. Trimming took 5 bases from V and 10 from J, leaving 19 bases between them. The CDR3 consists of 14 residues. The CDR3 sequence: CASSGKSTTLSQYF. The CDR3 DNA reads TGTGCCAGCAGCGGTAAATCGACGACCCTGTCGCAGTATTTT.

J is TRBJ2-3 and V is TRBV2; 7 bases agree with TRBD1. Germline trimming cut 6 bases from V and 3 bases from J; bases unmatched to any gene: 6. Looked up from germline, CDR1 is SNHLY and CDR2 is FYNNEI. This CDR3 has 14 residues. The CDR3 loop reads CASSVGGGTDTQYF. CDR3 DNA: TGTGCCAGCAGCGTAGGGGGCGGTACAGATACGCAGTATTTT.

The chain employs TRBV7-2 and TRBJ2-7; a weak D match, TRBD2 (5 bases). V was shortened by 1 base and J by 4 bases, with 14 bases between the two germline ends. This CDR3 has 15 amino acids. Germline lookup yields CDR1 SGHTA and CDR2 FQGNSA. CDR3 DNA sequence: TGTGCCAGCAGCTTAGTGTTGGGAGATACTTACGAGCAGTACTTC. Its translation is CASSLVLGDTYEQYF.

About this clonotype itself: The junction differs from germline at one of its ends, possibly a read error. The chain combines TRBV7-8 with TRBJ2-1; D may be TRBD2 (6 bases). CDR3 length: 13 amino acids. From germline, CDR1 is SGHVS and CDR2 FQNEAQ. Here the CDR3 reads CTSRQLVPGEEFF. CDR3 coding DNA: TGTACCAGCAGACAACTAGTTCCGGGAGAAGAGTTCTTC.

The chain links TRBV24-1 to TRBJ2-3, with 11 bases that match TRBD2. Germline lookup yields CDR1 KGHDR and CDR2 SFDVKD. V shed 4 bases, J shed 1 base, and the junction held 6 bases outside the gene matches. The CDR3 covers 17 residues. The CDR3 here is CATSESLLAGGTDTQYF. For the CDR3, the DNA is TGTGCCACCAGTGAATCATTACTAGCGGGAGGCACAGATACGCAGTATTTT.

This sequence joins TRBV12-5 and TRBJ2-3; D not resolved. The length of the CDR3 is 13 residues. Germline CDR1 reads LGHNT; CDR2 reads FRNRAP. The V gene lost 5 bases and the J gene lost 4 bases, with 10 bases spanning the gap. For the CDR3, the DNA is TGTGCTAGTGGTATTGGCGAGGCAGATACGCAGTATTTT. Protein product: CASGIGEADTQYF.

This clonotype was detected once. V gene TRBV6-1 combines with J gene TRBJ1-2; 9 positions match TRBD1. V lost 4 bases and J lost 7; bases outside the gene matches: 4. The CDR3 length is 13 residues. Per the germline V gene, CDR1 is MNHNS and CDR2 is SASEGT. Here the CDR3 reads CASSAGQGGGYTF. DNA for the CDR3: TGTGCCAGCAGTGCGGGACAGGGCGGTGGCTACACCTTC.

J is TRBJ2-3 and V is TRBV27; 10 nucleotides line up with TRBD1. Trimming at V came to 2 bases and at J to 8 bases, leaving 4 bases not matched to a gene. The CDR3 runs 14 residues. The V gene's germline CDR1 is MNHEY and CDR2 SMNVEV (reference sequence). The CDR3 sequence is CASSLDRGQGTQYF. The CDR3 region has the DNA TGTGCCAGCAGTTTAGACAGGGGGCAGGGTACGCAGTATTTT.